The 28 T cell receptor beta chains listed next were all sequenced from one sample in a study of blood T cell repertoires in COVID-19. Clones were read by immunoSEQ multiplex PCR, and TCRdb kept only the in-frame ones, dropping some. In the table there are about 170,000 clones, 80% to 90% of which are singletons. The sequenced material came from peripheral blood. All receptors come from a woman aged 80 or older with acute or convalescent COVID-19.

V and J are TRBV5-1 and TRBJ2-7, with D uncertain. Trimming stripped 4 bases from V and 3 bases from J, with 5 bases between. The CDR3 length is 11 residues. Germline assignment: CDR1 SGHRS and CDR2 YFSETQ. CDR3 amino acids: CASSAGYEQYF. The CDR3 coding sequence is TGCGCCAGCAGCGCCGGCTACGAGCAGTACTTC.

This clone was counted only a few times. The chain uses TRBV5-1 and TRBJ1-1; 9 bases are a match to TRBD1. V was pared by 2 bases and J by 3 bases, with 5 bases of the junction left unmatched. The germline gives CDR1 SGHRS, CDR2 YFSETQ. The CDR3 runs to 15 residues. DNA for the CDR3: TGCGCCAGCAGCTTCTCGGGACAGGGTGACACTGAAGCTTTCTTT. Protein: CASSFSGQGDTEAFF.

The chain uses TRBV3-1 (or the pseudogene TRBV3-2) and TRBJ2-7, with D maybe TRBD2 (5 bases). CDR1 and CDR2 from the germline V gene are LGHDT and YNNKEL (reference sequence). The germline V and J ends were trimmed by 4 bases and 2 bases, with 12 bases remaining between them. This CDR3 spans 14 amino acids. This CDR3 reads CASSPGIRTYEQYF. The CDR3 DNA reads TGTGCCAGCAGCCCCGGGATAAGAACCTACGAGCAGTACTTC.

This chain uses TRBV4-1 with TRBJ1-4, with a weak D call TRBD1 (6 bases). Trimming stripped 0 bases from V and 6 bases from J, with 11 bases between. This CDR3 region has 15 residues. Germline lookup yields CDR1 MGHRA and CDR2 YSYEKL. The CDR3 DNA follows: TGCGCCAGCAGCCAAGATATGGCAGGGGATGAAAAACTGTTTTTT. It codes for CASSQDMAGDEKLFF.

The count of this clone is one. The CDR3 sequence: CASSKARSHNEQFF. CDR3 nucleotides: TGTGCCAGCAGCAAAGCACGGAGCCACAATGAGCAGTTCTTC. The J gene is TRBJ2-1, the V gene TRBV7-2; no clear D gene. Germline assignment: CDR1 SGHTA and CDR2 FQGNSA. The CDR3 contains 14 residues. V lost 5 bases and J 5 bases, leaving 13 bases between the germline ends.

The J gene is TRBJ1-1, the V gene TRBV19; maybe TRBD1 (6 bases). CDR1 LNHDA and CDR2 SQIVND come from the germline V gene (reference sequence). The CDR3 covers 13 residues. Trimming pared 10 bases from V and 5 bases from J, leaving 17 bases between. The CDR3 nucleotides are TGTGCCACAACAGGGTACGGCGTGACTGAAGCTTTCTTT. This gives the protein CATTGYGVTEAFF.

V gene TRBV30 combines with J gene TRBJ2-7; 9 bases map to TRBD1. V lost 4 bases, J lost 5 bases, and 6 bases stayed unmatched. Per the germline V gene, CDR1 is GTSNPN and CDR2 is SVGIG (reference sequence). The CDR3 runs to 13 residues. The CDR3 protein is CAWTEDRGDEQYF. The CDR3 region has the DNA TGTGCCTGGACCGAGGACAGGGGCGACGAGCAGTACTTC.

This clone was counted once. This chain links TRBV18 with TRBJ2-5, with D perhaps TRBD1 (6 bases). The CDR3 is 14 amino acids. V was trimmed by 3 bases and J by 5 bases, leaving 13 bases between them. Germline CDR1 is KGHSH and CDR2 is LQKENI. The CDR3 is CASSPPGRGETQYF. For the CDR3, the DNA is TGTGCCAGCTCACCCCCGGGCAGGGGTGAGACCCAGTACTTC.

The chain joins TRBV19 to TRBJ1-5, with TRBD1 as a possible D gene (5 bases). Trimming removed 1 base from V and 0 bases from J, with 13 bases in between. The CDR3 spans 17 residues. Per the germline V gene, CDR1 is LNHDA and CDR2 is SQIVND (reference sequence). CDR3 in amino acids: CASSIAGHRLSNQPQHF. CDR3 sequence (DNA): TGTGCCAGTAGTATAGCGGGTCACAGGCTTAGCAATCAGCCCCAGCATTTT.

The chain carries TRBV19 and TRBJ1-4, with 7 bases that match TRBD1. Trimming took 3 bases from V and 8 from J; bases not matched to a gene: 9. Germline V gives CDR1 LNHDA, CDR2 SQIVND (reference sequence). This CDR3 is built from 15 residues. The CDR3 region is CASSIWTGRKEKLFF. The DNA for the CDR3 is TGTGCCAGTAGTATTTGGACAGGACGAAAGGAAAAACTGTTTTTT. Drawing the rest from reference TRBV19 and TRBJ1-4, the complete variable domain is DGGITQSPKYLFRKEGQNVTLSCEQNLNHDAMYWYRQDPGQGLRLIYYSQIVNDFQKGDIAEGYSVSREKKESFPLTVTSAQKNPTAFYLCASSIWTGRKEKLFFGSGTQLSVL.

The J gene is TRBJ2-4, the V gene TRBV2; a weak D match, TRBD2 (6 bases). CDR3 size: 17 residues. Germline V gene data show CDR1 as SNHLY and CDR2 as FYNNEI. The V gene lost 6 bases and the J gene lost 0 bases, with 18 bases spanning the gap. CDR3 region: CASSGLDGGEAKNIQYF. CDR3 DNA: TGTGCCAGCAGCGGCCTAGACGGGGGAGAAGCCAAAAACATTCAGTACTTC.

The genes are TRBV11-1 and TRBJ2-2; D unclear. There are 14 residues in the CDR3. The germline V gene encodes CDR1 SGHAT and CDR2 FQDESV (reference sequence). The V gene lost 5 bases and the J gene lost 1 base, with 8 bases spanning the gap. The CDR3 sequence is CASSQKMNTGELFF. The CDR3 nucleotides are TGTGCCAGCAGCCAAAAAATGAACACCGGGGAGCTGTTTTTT.

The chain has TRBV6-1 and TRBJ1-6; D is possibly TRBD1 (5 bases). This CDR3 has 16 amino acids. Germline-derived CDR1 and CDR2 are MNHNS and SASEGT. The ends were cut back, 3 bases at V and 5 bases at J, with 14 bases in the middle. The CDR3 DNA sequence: TGTGCCAGCAGTGACACCCCGGGGGTACATAATTCACCCCTCCACTTT. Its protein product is CASSDTPGVHNSPLHF.

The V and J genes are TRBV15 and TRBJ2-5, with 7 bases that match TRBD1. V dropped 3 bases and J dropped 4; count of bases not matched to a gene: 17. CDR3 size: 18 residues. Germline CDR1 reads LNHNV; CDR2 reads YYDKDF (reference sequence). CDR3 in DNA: TGTGCCACCAGCAGTGCTACACTTGACAGGGTCGTAGCAGAGACCCAGTACTTC. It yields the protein CATSSATLDRVVAETQYF.

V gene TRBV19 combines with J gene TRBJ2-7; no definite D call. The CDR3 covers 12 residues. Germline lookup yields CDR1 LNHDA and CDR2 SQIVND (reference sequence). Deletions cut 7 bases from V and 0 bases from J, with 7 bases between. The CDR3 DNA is TGTGCCAGTAAGGCGGACTCCTACGAGCAGTACTTC. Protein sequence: CASKADSYEQYF.

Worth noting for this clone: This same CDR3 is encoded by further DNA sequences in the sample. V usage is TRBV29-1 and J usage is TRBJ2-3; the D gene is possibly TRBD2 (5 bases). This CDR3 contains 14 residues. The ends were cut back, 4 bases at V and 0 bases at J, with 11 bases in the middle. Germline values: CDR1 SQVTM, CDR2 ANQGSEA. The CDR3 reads CSVGRGTSTDTQYF. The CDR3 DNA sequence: TGCAGCGTTGGACGGGGTACTAGCACAGATACGCAGTATTTT.

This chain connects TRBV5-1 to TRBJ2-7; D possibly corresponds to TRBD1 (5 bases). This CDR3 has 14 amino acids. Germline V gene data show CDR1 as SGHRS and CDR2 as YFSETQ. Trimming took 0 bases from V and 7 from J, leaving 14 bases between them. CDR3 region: CASSLVAGFGEQYF. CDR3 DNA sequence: TGCGCCAGCAGCTTGGTGGCAGGGTTCGGGGAGCAGTACTTC.

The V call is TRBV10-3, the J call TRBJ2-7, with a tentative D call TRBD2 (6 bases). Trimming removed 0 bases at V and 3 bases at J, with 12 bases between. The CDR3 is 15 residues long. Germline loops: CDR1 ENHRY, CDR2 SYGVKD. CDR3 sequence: CAISESTGVSYEQYF. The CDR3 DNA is TGTGCCATCAGTGAGTCAACGGGAGTTAGCTACGAGCAGTACTTC.

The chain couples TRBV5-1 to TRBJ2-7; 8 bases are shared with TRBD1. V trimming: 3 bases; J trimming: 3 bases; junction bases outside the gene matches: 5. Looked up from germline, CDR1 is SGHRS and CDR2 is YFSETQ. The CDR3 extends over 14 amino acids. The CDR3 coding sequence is TGCGCCAGCAGCTCCGCCGGGACAGGCTACGAGCAGTACTTC. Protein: CASSSAGTGYEQYF.

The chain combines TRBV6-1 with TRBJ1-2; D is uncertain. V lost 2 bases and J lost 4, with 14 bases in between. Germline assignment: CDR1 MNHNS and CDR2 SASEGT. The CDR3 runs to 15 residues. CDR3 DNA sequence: TGTGCCAGCAGTGAATCGGAGGAATTCGTCTATGGCTACACCTTC. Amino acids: CASSESEEFVYGYTF.

CDR3 DNA: TGCGCCAGCAGTGAACGGGGGGGCCGGTACAATCAGCCCCAGCATTTT. This codes for CASSERGGRYNQPQHF. The rearrangement links TRBV10-2 to TRBJ1-5; TRBD1 is a possible D gene (6 bases). The germline gives CDR1 WSHSY, CDR2 SAAADI. CDR3 size: 16 residues. The V gene lost 3 bases and the J gene lost 3 bases, with 15 bases spanning the gap.

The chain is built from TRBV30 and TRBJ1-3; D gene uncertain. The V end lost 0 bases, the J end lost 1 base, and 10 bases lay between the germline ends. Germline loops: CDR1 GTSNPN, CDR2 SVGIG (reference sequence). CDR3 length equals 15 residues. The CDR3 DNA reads TGTGCCTGGAGTGTGAGTGCAGCGTCTGGAAACACCATATATTTT. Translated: CAWSVSAASGNTIYF.

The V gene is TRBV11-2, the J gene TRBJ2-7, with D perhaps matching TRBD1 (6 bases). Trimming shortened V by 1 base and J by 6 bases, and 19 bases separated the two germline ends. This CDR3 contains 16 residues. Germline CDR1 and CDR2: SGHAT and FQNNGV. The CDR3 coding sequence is TGTGCCAGCAGCTTAGTGGGTGGACGCAGGGGTTCCGAGCAGTACTTC. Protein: CASSLVGGRRGSEQYF.

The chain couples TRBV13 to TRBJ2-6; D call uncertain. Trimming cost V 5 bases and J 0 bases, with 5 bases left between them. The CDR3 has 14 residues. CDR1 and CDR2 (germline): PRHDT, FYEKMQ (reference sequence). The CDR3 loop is CASSRDSGANVLTF. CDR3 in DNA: TGTGCCAGCAGCCGAGACTCTGGGGCCAACGTCCTGACTTTC.

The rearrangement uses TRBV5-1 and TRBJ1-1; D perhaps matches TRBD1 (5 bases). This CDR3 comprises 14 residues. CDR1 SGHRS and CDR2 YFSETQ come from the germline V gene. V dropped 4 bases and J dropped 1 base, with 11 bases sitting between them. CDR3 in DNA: TGCGCCAGCAGCGCGGACATACGGAACACTGAAGCTTTCTTT. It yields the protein CASSADIRNTEAFF.

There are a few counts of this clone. Here the CDR3 reads CASSPDRAKNIQYF. CDR3 DNA sequence: TGTGCCAGCAGCCCGGACAGGGCCAAAAACATTCAGTACTTC. This sequence joins TRBV4-2 and TRBJ2-4, with 7 nucleotides matching TRBD1. With V trimmed by 4 bases and J by 1 base, 1 base remained unmatched. The CDR3 has 14 residues. The germline V gene encodes CDR1 LGHNA and CDR2 YNFKEQ.

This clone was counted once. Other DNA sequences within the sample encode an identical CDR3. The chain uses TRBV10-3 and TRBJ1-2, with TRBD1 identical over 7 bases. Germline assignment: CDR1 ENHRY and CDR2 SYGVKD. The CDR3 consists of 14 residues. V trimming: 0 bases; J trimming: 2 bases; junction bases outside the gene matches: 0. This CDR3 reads CAISESTGNYGYTF. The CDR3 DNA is TGTGCCATCAGTGAGTCGACAGGGAACTATGGCTACACCTTC.

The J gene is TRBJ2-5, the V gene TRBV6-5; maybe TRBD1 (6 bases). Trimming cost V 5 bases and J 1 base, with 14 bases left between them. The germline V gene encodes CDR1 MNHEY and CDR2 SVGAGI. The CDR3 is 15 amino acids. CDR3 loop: CASSQNTGTQETQYF. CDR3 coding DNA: TGTGCCAGCAGTCAGAACACAGGGACCCAAGAGACCCAGTACTTC.